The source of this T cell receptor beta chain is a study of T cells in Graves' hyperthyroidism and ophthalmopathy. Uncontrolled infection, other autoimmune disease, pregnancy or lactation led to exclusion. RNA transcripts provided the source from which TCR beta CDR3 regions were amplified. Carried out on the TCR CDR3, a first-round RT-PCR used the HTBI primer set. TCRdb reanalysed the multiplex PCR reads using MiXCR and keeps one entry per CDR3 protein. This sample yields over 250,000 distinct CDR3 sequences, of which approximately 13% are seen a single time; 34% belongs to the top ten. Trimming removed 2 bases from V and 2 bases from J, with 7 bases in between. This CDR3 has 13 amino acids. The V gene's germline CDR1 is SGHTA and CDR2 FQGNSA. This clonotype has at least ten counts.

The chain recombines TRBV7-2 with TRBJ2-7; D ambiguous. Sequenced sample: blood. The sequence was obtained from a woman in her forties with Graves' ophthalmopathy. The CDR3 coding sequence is TGTGCCAGCAGCTTACCCTCGCCCTACGAGCAGTACTTC. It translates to CASSLPSPYEQYF. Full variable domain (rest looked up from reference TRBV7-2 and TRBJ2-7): GAGVSQSPSNKVTEKGKDVELRCDPISGHTALYWYRQSLGQGLEFLIYFQGNSAPDKSGLPSDRFSAERTGGSVSTLTIQRTQQEDSAVYLCASSLPSPYEQYFGPGTRLTVT.